The rows below give T cell receptor beta chains drawn from one sample of a study of graft-versus-host responses after intestinal transplantation. The method was immunoSEQ multiplex PCR; TCRdb's version includes in-frame clones alone and lacks a portion of them. The table lists about 22,000 clones, about 80% of them singletons. The specimen was ileum tissue, collected 12 days after intestinal transplant. The receptor source for this set is a human patient who received an intestinal transplant, so some T cells may come from the graft donor. The conserved cysteine and the conserved F or W are not part of the CDR3 here.

J	V	CDR3
TRBJ2-4	TRBV12-5	ASGFGGQDIQY
TRBJ1-1	TRBV18	ASSPLAENTEAF
TRBJ2-7	TRBV11-3	ASSLGRGRSYEQY
TRBJ2-7	TRBV6-6	ASSYKAGPTYEQY
TRBJ2-2	TRBV7-3	ASSLGLGGELF
TRBJ2-7	TRBV11-2	ASSLRGGWVDEQY
TRBJ1-3	TRBV25-1	ASSEWSGSGGNTIY
TRBJ1-3	TRBV6-1	ASSELGRGPSGNTIY
TRBJ1-2	TRBV4-1	ASSQGTGTGHNGYT
TRBJ1-1	TRBV5-1	ASSLGAPIEAF
TRBJ2-7	TRBV7-2	ASSDLGRYYEQY
TRBJ1-2	TRBV20-1	SARPGRGYT
TRBJ1-2	TRBV4-1	ASSGGRFYGYT
TRBJ1-2	TRBV27	ASSLSGAGSYGYT
TRBJ1-6	TRBV7-2	ASSLEGYRGSADSPLH
TRBJ2-2	TRBV6-6	ASSVGQGENTGELF
TRBJ2-3	TRBV5-1	ASSLPTSGGPDTQY
TRBJ1-2	TRBV19	ASSKRLGLKVGYGYT
TRBJ1-1	TRBV6-5	ASSYLGQGAETEAF
TRBJ2-1	TRBV7-6	ASSVGLEQF
TRBJ2-7	TRBV7-2	ASNMMPGQPSYEQY
TRBJ1-5	TRBV30	AWSVQGWGQPQH
TRBJ2-5	TRBV11-3	ASSLAGETQY